One sample yielded the 27 T cell receptor beta chains listed below, sequenced in a study of cytomegalovirus exposure and HLA in healthy donors (dated by TCRdb to 2016 to 2017). Library construction relied on the immunoSEQ multiplex PCR assay. A mixture of 60 forward primers for TCR Vbeta segments and 13 reverse primers for TCR Jbeta segments was used in the multiplex PCR. TCRdb retrieved this table from immuneACCESS and kept in-frame rearrangements only. Not all clones are present; in checked studies, unresolved V genes account for under half, and no reason is known for the remainder. The sample records around 150,000 clones, about 64% of which are singletons. The ten largest make up more than 4% of the sample. Specimen: PBMCs. The receptor source for this set is a man aged 60 to 75 in good health and CMV-seronegative.

The chain combines TRBV28 with TRBJ2-7; 13 nucleotides agree with TRBD2. With V trimmed by 8 bases and J by 7 bases, 17 bases remained unmatched. The CDR3 length is 17 residues. From germline, CDR1 is MDHEN and CDR2 SYDVKM. Written as DNA, the CDR3 is TGTGCCAGCCTCGGACTAGCGGGAGCAGAAGAAGCGGGAGAGCAGTACTTC. It specifies CASLGLAGAEEAGEQYF.

The rearrangement uses TRBV27 and TRBJ1-1; D gene unclear. V lost 5 bases, J lost 2 bases, and 12 bases lay in between. The germline gives CDR1 MNHEY, CDR2 SMNVEV (reference sequence). The CDR3 has 14 residues. The CDR3 loop is CASSRFAVNTEAFF. For the CDR3, the DNA is TGTGCCAGCAGTCGGTTTGCGGTCAACACTGAAGCTTTCTTT.

The rearrangement links TRBV30 to TRBJ2-7; 7 positions agree with TRBD1. CDR1 and CDR2 (germline): GTSNPN, SVGIG (reference sequence). The CDR3 sequence is 14 residues long. V trimming: 0 bases; J trimming: 3 bases; junction bases outside the gene matches: 5. The CDR3 DNA reads TGTGCCTGGAGTGTTGGGACAGCAAGCTACGAGCAGTACTTC. Translated: CAWSVGTASYEQYF.

This chain uses TRBV29-1 with TRBJ2-2; TRBD2 aligns across 10 bases. Germline CDR1 reads SQVTM; CDR2 reads ANQGSEA. CDR3 length equals 16 residues. Trimming took 4 bases from V and 2 from J; bases not matched to a gene: 7. The CDR3 spells CSVGTSGRANTGELFF. Written as DNA, the CDR3 is TGCAGCGTTGGGACGAGCGGGAGGGCCAACACCGGGGAGCTGTTTTTT.

J is TRBJ2-1 and V is TRBV5-1, with 14 nucleotides matching TRBD2. Germline V CDR1 and CDR2: SGHRS, YFSETQ. With V trimmed by 2 bases and J by 10 bases, 5 bases remained unmatched. The CDR3 totals 15 residues. The CDR3 bases are TGCGCCAGCAGCTTTAGACTAGCGGGAGGGGGGGAGCAGTTCTTC. Translation: CASSFRLAGGGEQFF.

The genes are TRBV10-2 and TRBJ2-2; weak D call: TRBD1 (6 bases). With 11 bases removed from V and 6 bases from J, the gap between germline ends came to 10 bases. CDR1 and CDR2 (germline): WSHSY, SAAADI. This CDR3 has 11 residues. In nucleotides, the CDR3 is TGCGCCGGGTCAGGGGCCGGGGAGCTGTTTTTT. Encoded protein: CAGSGAGELFF.

The chain joins TRBV4-1 to TRBJ1-1; maybe TRBD1 (6 bases). Looked up from germline, CDR1 is MGHRA and CDR2 is YSYEKL. This CDR3 comprises 14 residues. V was trimmed by 3 bases and J by 3 bases, leaving 11 bases between them. The CDR3 sequence: CASSHRAGDTEAFF. The CDR3 DNA reads TGCGCCAGCAGCCATCGGGCAGGGGACACTGAAGCTTTCTTT.

The V gene is TRBV15, the J gene TRBJ2-1, with 7 bases aligning to TRBD2. Germline V lookup: CDR1 LNHNV, CDR2 YYDKDF (reference sequence). The CDR3 covers 14 residues. V shed 1 base, J shed 8 bases, and the junction held 5 bases outside the gene matches. DNA for the CDR3: TGTGCCACCAGCAGAGGGGGGGGTAGGTATGAGCAGTTCTTC. This codes for CATSRGGGRYEQFF.

The chain employs TRBV5-5 and TRBJ1-1; maybe TRBD1 (5 bases). Trimming removed 7 bases from V and 11 bases from J, with 24 bases in between. Germline V gene sequence: CDR1 SGHKS, CDR2 YYEKEE (reference sequence). The CDR3 is 14 residues long. Here the CDR3 reads CASGQRIDTPGAFF. CDR3 nucleotides: TGTGCCAGCGGACAAAGAATTGATACCCCCGGTGCTTTCTTT.

V and J are TRBV19 and TRBJ2-5; 10 bases agree with TRBD2. The germline V gene encodes CDR1 LNHDA and CDR2 SQIVND (reference sequence). Trimming cost V 3 bases and J 1 base; bases outside gene matches: 8. The CDR3 spans 17 residues. CDR3 coding DNA: TGTGCCAGTAGTATCCGTTCCGGGACTAGCGCCCAAGAGACCCAGTACTTC. Protein sequence: CASSIRSGTSAQETQYF.

The genes are TRBV28 and TRBJ1-2; D is uncertain. The germline gives CDR1 MDHEN, CDR2 SYDVKM. CDR3 size: 14 residues. Trimming took 8 bases from V and 3 from J, leaving 16 bases between them. In nucleotides, the CDR3 is TGTGCCAGCGGTGGATCTAGCAACTACTATGGCTACACCTTC. Translating it yields CASGGSSNYYGYTF.

V gene TRBV2 combines with J gene TRBJ2-7; 8 nucleotides line up with TRBD1. The V segment lost 6 bases and the J segment 2 bases; nucleotides outside the gene matches: 6. This CDR3 has 14 residues. Germline lookup yields CDR1 SNHLY and CDR2 FYNNEI. The CDR3 DNA reads as TGTGCCAGCAGCCGGGACAGGACTACCTACGAGCAGTACTTC. It translates to CASSRDRTTYEQYF.

The chain has TRBV2 and TRBJ2-7; D remains unclear. V dropped 6 bases and J dropped 3 bases, with 9 bases sitting between them. This CDR3 is 12 amino acids long. Germline V gene lookup returns CDR1 SNHLY and CDR2 FYNNEI. CDR3 in DNA: TGTGCCAGCAGGGGCGAGATCTACGAGCAGTACTTC. Its protein is CASRGEIYEQYF.

The CDR3 protein is CASRRDFATDTQYF. In DNA, the CDR3 is TGTGCCAGCAGGCGGGACTTCGCCACAGATACGCAGTATTTT. The rearrangement links TRBV6-5 to TRBJ2-3, with D perhaps TRBD2 (6 bases). CDR1 MNHEY and CDR2 SVGAGI come from the germline V gene. CDR3 length: 14 amino acids. V lost 6 bases and J 2 bases, leaving 12 bases between the germline ends.

In its sample, this clone was seen a few times. The chain links TRBV6-5 to TRBJ1-2; TRBD1 agrees at 7 bases. This CDR3 is 14 amino acids long. Trimming took 5 bases from V and 4 from J; bases not matched to a gene: 7. Germline CDR1 and CDR2: MNHEY and SVGAGI. The CDR3 DNA is TGTGCCAGCAGTCCCGGGACAGAACTCTATGGCTACACCTTC. Amino acids: CASSPGTELYGYTF.

This sequence joins TRBV4-1 and TRBJ1-5; D is unclear. With 4 bases removed from V and 6 bases from J, the gap between germline ends came to 16 bases. Germline CDR1 is MGHRA and CDR2 is YSYEKL. The CDR3 has 15 amino acids. CDR3: CASSRGSQGGQPQHF. The CDR3 nucleotides read TGCGCCAGCAGCCGAGGCTCTCAAGGCGGTCAGCCCCAGCATTTT.

There are a few counts of this clone. This sample includes further DNA sequences coding for the same CDR3. The chain carries TRBV7-9 and TRBJ1-1; no clear D gene. V shed 1 base and J shed 0 bases, with 6 bases lying between them. This CDR3 has 14 residues. CDR1 is SEHNR, CDR2 FQNEAQ, per germline (reference sequence). For the CDR3, the DNA is TGTGCCAGCAGCTTAGGGCAAATGAACACTGAAGCTTTCTTT. This translates into CASSLGQMNTEAFF. Combining the CDR3 with reference TRBV7-9 and TRBJ1-1 gives the whole variable domain DTGVSQNPRHKITKRGQNVTFRCDPISEHNRLYWYRQTLGQGPEFLTYFQNEAQLEKSRLLSDRFSAERPKGSFSTLEIQRTEQGDSAMYLCASSLGQMNTEAFFGQGTRLTVV.

The rearrangement joins TRBV5-1 to TRBJ1-1, with TRBD1 matching 9 bases. The CDR3 totals 15 residues. The germline CDR1 and CDR2 sequences are SGHRS and YFSETQ. V lost 0 bases to trimming and J lost 4 bases; unmatched junction nucleotides: 4. CDR3 coding DNA: TGCGCCAGCAGCTTGGGGGACAGGGCGGGCACTGAAGCTTTCTTT. It codes for CASSLGDRAGTEAFF.

The V call is TRBV25-1, the J call TRBJ1-6; D uncertain. The CDR3 extends over 13 amino acids. CDR1 and CDR2 (germline): MGHDK, SYGVNS. V shed 4 bases and J shed 4 bases, with 5 bases lying between them. DNA for the CDR3: TGTGCCAGCAGTGGAGGTTATAATTCACCCCTCCACTTT. Amino acids: CASSGGYNSPLHF.

The chain carries TRBV7-2 and TRBJ1-2; 12 bases are a match to TRBD1. Germline assignment: CDR1 SGHTA and CDR2 FQGNSA. CDR3 length: 14 residues. J gave up 7 bases and V 1 base, and 1 base lay outside the gene matches. The CDR3 DNA sequence: TGTGCCAGCAGCTTAGGGGACAGGGGGCCTGGCTACACCTTC. It yields the protein CASSLGDRGPGYTF.

The chain is built from TRBV30 and TRBJ2-7, with D possibly TRBD2 on 6 matching bases. With 8 bases removed from V and 2 bases from J, the gap between germline ends came to 13 bases. The germline V gene encodes CDR1 GTSNPN and CDR2 SVGIG (reference sequence). The CDR3 spans 12 residues. The CDR3 nucleotides read TGTGCCGGATCCGGAGGGACCTACGAGCAGTACTTC. As protein: CAGSGGTYEQYF.

The rearrangement joins TRBV18 to TRBJ1-5; 7 positions agree with TRBD1. The CDR3 covers 15 residues. Trimming at V came to 6 bases and at J to 5 bases, leaving 10 bases not matched to a gene. Germline values: CDR1 KGHSH, CDR2 LQKENI. CDR3 sequence (DNA): TGTGCCAGCTCCGCCAAACAGGGGTCGGATCAGCCCCAGCATTTT. This sequence encodes CASSAKQGSDQPQHF.

The genes are TRBV7-2 and TRBJ2-1; TRBD2 aligns across 10 bases. Per the germline V gene, CDR1 is SGHTA and CDR2 is FQGNSA. The CDR3 contains 17 residues. Trimming took 1 base from V and 8 from J; bases not matched to a gene: 11. This chain's CDR3 is CASSLVFLAGVVYEQFF. As DNA, the CDR3 is TGTGCCAGCAGCTTAGTATTTCTAGCGGGAGTGGTATATGAGCAGTTCTTC.

For this clone: Other DNA sequences within the sample encode an identical CDR3. The rearrangement links TRBV9 to TRBJ2-7; D is ambiguous. The V gene's germline CDR1 is SGDLS and CDR2 YYNGEE. The CDR3 totals 14 residues. The germline V and J ends were trimmed by 2 bases and 0 bases, with 9 bases remaining between them. As DNA, the CDR3 is TGTGCCAGCAGCGTTGGCGGAGTCTCCTACGAGCAGTACTTC. It codes for CASSVGGVSYEQYF.

This clone has only one observation. This chain links TRBV6-5 with TRBJ1-1; D is uncertain. There are 11 residues in the CDR3. Trimming took 6 bases from V and 5 from J, leaving 7 bases between them. The germline gives CDR1 MNHEY, CDR2 SVGAGI. The CDR3 loop is CASRSGTEAFF. CDR3 sequence (DNA): TGTGCCAGCAGGAGCGGGACTGAAGCTTTCTTT.

This clone was seen only once. This chain uses TRBV19 with TRBJ2-7; 8 bases agree with TRBD1. The CDR3 contains 14 residues. V dropped 3 bases and J dropped 2; count of bases not matched to a gene: 3. Germline values: CDR1 LNHDA, CDR2 SQIVND (reference sequence). The CDR3 DNA sequence: TGTGCCAGTAGTATCGCAGGGGGCCCCTACGAGCAGTACTTC. Translating gives CASSIAGGPYEQYF.

This rearrangement joins TRBV7-6 to TRBJ2-3, with 7 positions matching TRBD2. The CDR3 contains 15 residues. CDR1 and CDR2 from the germline V gene are SGHVS and FNYEAQ. The V segment lost 1 base and the J segment 6 bases; nucleotides outside the gene matches: 7. The CDR3 sequence is CASSLGAGARDTQYF. The CDR3 DNA sequence: TGTGCCAGCAGCTTAGGGGCGGGAGCAAGGGATACGCAGTATTTT.